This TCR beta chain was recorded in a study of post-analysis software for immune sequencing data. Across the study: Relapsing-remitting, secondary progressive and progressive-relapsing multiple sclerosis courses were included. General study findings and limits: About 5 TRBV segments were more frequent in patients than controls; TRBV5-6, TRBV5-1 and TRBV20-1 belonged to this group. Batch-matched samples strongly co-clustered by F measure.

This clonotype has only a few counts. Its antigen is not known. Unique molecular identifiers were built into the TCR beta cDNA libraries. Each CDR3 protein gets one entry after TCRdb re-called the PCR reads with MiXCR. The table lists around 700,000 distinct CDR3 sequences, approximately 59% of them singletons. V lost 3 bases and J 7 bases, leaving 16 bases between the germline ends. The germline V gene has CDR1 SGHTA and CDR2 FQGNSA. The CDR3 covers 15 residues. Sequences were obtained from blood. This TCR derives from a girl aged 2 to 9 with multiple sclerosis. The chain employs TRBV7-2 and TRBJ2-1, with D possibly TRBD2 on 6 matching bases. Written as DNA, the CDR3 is TGTGCCAGCAGCTTCGCGGGAACCCCGGGGAATGAGCAGTTCTTC. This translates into CASSFAGTPGNEQFF.